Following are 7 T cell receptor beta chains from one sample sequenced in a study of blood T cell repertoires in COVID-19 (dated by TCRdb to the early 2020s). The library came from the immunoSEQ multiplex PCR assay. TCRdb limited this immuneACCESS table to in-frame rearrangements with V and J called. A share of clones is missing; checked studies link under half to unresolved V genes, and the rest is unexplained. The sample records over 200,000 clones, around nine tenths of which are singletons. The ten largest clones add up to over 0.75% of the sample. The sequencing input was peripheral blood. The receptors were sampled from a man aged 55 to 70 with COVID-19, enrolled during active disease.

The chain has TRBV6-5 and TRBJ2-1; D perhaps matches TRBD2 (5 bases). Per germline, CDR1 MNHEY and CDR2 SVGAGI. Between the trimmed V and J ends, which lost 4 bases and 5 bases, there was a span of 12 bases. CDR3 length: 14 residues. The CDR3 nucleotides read TGTGCCAGCAGTTTCACTAGTTTGGACAATGAGCAGTTCTTC. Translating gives CASSFTSLDNEQFF.

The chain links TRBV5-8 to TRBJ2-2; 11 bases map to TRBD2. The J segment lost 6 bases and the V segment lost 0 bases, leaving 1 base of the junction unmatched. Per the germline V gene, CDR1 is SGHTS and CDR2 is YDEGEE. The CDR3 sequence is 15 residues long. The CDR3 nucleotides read TGTGCCAGCAGCTTGGGGGGACTAGCGGCCGGGGAGCTGTTTTTT. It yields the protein CASSLGGLAAGELFF. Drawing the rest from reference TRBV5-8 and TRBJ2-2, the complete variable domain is EAGVTQSPTHLIKTRGQQATLRCSPISGHTSVYWYQQALGLGLQFLLWYDEGEERNRGNFPPRFSGRQFPNYSSELNVNALELEDSALYLCASSLGGLAAGELFFGEGSRLTVL.

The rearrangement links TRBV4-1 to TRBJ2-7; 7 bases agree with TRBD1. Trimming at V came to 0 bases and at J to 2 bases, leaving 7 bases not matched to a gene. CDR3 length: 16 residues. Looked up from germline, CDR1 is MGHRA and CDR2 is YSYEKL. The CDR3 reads CASSQDLNRGTYEQYF. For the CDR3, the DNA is TGCGCCAGCAGCCAAGATCTCAACAGGGGTACCTACGAGCAGTACTTC.

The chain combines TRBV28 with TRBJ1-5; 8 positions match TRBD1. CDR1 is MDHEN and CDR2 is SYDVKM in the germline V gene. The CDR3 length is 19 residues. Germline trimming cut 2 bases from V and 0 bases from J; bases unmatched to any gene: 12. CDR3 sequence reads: CASSLVSGTGVVSNQPQHF. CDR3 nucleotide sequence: TGTGCCAGCAGTTTAGTGTCCGGGACAGGAGTTGTTAGCAATCAGCCCCAGCATTTT.

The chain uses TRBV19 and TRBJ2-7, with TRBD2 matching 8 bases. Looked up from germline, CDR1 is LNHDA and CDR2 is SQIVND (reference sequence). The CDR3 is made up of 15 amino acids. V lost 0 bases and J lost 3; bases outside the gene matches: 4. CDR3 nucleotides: TGTGCCAGTAGTATAGAACACAGCGGGGGCTACGAGCAGTACTTC. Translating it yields CASSIEHSGGYEQYF.

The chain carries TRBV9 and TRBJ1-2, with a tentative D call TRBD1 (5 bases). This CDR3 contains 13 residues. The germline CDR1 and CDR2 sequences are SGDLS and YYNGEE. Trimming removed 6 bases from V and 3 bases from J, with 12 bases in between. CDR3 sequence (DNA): TGTGCCAGCACTTCGACAGCCTACTATGGCTACACCTTC. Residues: CASTSTAYYGYTF.

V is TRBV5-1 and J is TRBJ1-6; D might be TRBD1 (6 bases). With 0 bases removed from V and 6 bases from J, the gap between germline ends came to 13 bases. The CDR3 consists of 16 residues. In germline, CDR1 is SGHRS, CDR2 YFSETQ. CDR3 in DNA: TGCGCCAGCAGCTTGGAGGGTTGGACAGCTAATTCACCCCTCCACTTT. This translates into CASSLEGWTANSPLHF.